Below, 23 T cell receptor beta chains from the same sample are listed, as sequenced in a study of regulatory T cells in long-lasting Graves disease. Time point defined: newly diagnosed GD, antithyroid drugs for less than 3 months. RNA isolated from PBMCs was used to make the TCR library. Through Arm-PCR of CDR3 regions and iRepertoire HTBI primers, TCR beta libraries were built. TCRdb passed the multiplex PCR reads through MiXCR, listing each CDR3 protein once. Of 450,000 to 600,000 distinct CDR3 sequences detected, roughly 13% appear once; the ten largest clones hold roughly 9.7%. The data were also submitted as part of a second study, on T cells in Graves' hyperthyroidism and ophthalmopathy.

This specimen was peripheral blood mononuclear cells (PBMCs), taken at new diagnosis, from a patient treated with antithyroid drugs. Receptor source: a young man with Graves disease.

This clonotype was seen a handful of times. This rearrangement joins TRBV10-3 to TRBJ2-2; D possibly corresponds to TRBD1 (6 bases). The V gene's germline CDR1 is ENHRY and CDR2 SYGVKD. The CDR3 sequence is 12 residues long. V was trimmed by 3 bases and J by 10 bases, leaving 9 bases between them. CDR3 loop: CAISDEGEELFF. The CDR3 DNA follows: TGTGCCATCAGTGACGAGGGGGAGGAGCTGTTTTTT.

Comments on this clonotype: A read error likely explains this, since a far larger clone differs by one base. J is TRBJ2-2 and V is TRBV7-2, with D unresolved. The CDR3 loop spans 13 amino acids. The germline V gene encodes CDR1 SGHTA and CDR2 FQGNSA. Here the CDR3 DNA reads TGTGCCAGCAGTGACGGTTACACCGAGGAGCTGTTTTTT. It specifies CASSDGYTEELFF.

This clonotype has at least ten counts. This chain links TRBV20-1 with TRBJ2-4; D gene unclear. Germline V gene sequence: CDR1 DFQATT, CDR2 SNEGSKA (reference sequence). The V end was cut by 6 bases, the J end by 2 bases, with 8 bases between. The CDR3 has 12 amino acids. The CDR3 sequence is CSAWFSKNIQYF. The CDR3 DNA reads TGCAGTGCGTGGTTTTCCAAAAACATTCAGTACTTC.

This clonotype was detected ten times or more. This sequence joins TRBV11-3 and TRBJ2-1, with D tentatively TRBD1 (5 bases). The germline gives CDR1 SGHNT, CDR2 YENEEA. V was shortened by 0 bases and J by 4 bases, with 10 bases between the two germline ends. The CDR3 consists of 15 residues. The CDR3, as DNA: TGTGCCAGCAGCTTAGATAGAAGGGGTTACAATGAGCAGTTCTTC. It translates to CASSLDRRGYNEQFF.

The table lists this clonotype with many counts. The chain uses TRBV29-1 and TRBJ1-5; D is possibly TRBD1 (6 bases). The V and J ends lost 4 bases and 7 bases respectively, with 14 bases between them. Germline V gives CDR1 SQVTM, CDR2 ANQGSEA. CDR3 length: 13 amino acids. CDR3 sequence: CSVVGAQGQPQHF. The CDR3 nucleotides are TGCAGCGTTGTAGGGGCACAGGGACAGCCCCAGCATTTT. The full variable domain, its missing parts supplied by reference TRBV29-1 and TRBJ1-5, is SAVISQKPSRDICQRGTSLTIQCQVDSQVTMMFWYRQQPGQSLTLIATANQGSEATYESGFVIDKFPISRPNLTFSTLTVSNMSPEDSSIYLCSVVGAQGQPQHFGDGTRLSIL.

This rearrangement joins TRBV20-1 to TRBJ2-7, with 10 bases aligning to TRBD2. The CDR3 is made up of 15 amino acids. V gave up 0 bases and J gave up 2 bases; unmatched junction bases: 4. CDR1 is DFQATT, CDR2 SNEGSKA, per germline (reference sequence). This CDR3 reads CSARDATSGTYEQYF. The CDR3 DNA follows: TGCAGTGCTAGAGATGCAACTAGCGGGACCTACGAGCAGTACTTC.

As to this clonotype: One end of the junction does not line up with germline, which may come from a read error. The chain combines TRBV2 with TRBJ2-3; D is uncertain. This CDR3 contains 12 residues. CDR1 SNHLY and CDR2 FYNNEI come from the germline V gene. The CDR3 is CASGIEWDTRYF. In DNA, the CDR3 is TGTGCCAGCGGGATTGAATGGGATACGCGGTATTTT.

J is TRBJ1-4 and V is TRBV27; no definite D call. Germline CDR1 MNHEY, CDR2 SMNVEV (reference sequence). The CDR3 has 14 amino acids. The V end was cut by 4 bases, the J end by 8 bases, with 14 bases between. CDR3 sequence (DNA): TGTGCCAGCAGTTCCCGGGCTAGAAAGGAAAAACTGTTTTTT. Amino acid sequence: CASSSRARKEKLFF. Variable domain in full (rest from reference TRBV27 and TRBJ1-4): EAQVTQNPRYLITVTGKKLTVTCSQNMNHEYMSWYRQDPGLGLRQIYYSMNVEVTDKGDVPEGYKVSRKEKRNFPLILESPSPNQTSLYFCASSSRARKEKLFFGSGTQLSVL.

The chain is built from TRBV5-1 and TRBJ2-3; perhaps TRBD2 as D (6 bases). Trimming pared 3 bases from V and 3 bases from J, leaving 17 bases between. Germline values: CDR1 SGHRS, CDR2 YFSETQ. The CDR3 consists of 16 residues. CDR3 sequence (DNA): TGCGCCAGCAGCTACCCACTAGCTCTCCCGACAGATACGCAGTATTTT. Its protein product is CASSYPLALPTDTQYF.

The chain has TRBV9 and TRBJ2-1; no clear D. V was clipped by 2 bases and J by 0 bases, with 9 bases between them. Germline V gene sequence: CDR1 SGDLS, CDR2 YYNGEE. CDR3 length: 15 amino acids. This chain's CDR3 is CASSVRENSYNEQFF. CDR3 DNA sequence: TGTGCCAGCAGCGTTAGGGAAAACTCCTACAATGAGCAGTTCTTC.

The chain combines TRBV29-1 with TRBJ1-4; 7 bases line up with TRBD1. Looked up from germline, CDR1 is SQVTM and CDR2 is ANQGSEA. CDR3 length: 14 amino acids. V gave up 6 bases and J gave up 8 bases; unmatched junction bases: 12. CDR3 sequence (DNA): TGCAGCGTCGCGTCCGGGACAGCGGGGGAAAAACTGTTTTTT. Amino acids: CSVASGTAGEKLFF.

V gene TRBV27 combines with J gene TRBJ1-5, with D unresolved. V was pared by 7 bases and J by 6 bases, with 13 bases between. The CDR3 totals 13 residues. CDR1 and CDR2 from the germline V gene are MNHEY and SMNVEV (reference sequence). DNA of the CDR3: TGTGCCAGCAAGGTGGGTGTGGGTCAGCCCCAGCATTTT. Translated, it gives CASKVGVGQPQHF.

This clonotype occurred many times. This sequence joins TRBV6-1 and TRBJ1-2, with TRBD1 as a possible D gene (5 bases). V lost 6 bases and J 8 bases, leaving 10 bases between the germline ends. The CDR3 spans 11 residues. Per the germline V gene, CDR1 is MNHNS and CDR2 is SASEGT. This chain's CDR3 is CASRDSNGYTF. The CDR3 DNA reads as TGTGCCAGCAGAGACAGTAACGGCTACACCTTC.

This clonotype was detected many times. The V and J genes are TRBV20-1 and TRBJ2-1, with a tentative D call TRBD2 (6 bases). This CDR3 comprises 12 residues. Germline CDR1 reads DFQATT; CDR2 reads SNEGSKA (reference sequence). V lost 8 bases and J lost 5, with 13 bases in between. This CDR3 is CSLSPGDNEQFF. For the CDR3, the DNA is TGCAGTCTGAGTCCGGGGGACAATGAGCAGTTCTTC.

This clonotype came up many times. The CDR3 region has the DNA TGCGCCAGCAGTGCGAGACAGGGATACGAGCAGTACTTC. Protein: CASSARQGYEQYF. This chain uses TRBV10-1 with TRBJ2-7, with 7 bases fitting TRBD1. Germline lookup yields CDR1 WNHNN and CDR2 SYGVQD (reference sequence). CDR3 length: 13 residues. Germline trimming cut 4 bases from V and 4 bases from J; bases unmatched to any gene: 4.

This clonotype was found many times. The rearrangement links TRBV6-5 to TRBJ1-2; no firm D call. CDR1 and CDR2 (germline): MNHEY, SVGAGI. Trimming stripped 0 bases from V and 4 bases from J, with 18 bases between. CDR3 size: 17 residues. CDR3 loop: CASSYSRLGVRGYGYTF. The DNA of the CDR3 is TGTGCCAGCAGTTACTCTCGGCTCGGGGTTCGCGGCTATGGCTACACCTTC.

A word on this clonotype: A read error likely explains this, since a far larger clone differs by one base. The chain is built from TRBV12-3 or TRBV12-4 and TRBJ2-1; TRBD2 aligns across 12 bases. The J segment lost 10 bases and the V segment lost 9 bases, leaving 4 bases of the junction unmatched. This CDR3 has 12 amino acids. The CDR3 nucleotides read TGTGCCAGTGGACTAGCGGGAAGCGAGCAGTTCTTC. This sequence encodes CASGLAGSEQFF.

This clonotype was counted many times. The gene calls are TRBV27 and TRBJ2-7; D is perhaps TRBD2 (6 bases). CDR3 size: 18 residues. The V and J ends lost 0 bases and 6 bases respectively, with 24 bases between them. Per germline, CDR1 MNHEY and CDR2 SMNVEV (reference sequence). The CDR3 protein is CASSLSGFILAPGGEQYF. The CDR3 DNA reads TGTGCCAGCAGTTTATCGGGGTTTATCCTAGCGCCCGGGGGCGAGCAGTACTTC.

This clonotype appeared many times. V gene TRBV25-1 combines with J gene TRBJ2-7; the D gene is possibly TRBD1 (6 bases). V dropped 6 bases and J dropped 6 bases, with 9 bases sitting between them. This CDR3 has 11 residues. Germline CDR1 MGHDK, CDR2 SYGVNS. CDR3 coding DNA: TGTGCCAGCAGGACAGGCGGCGAGCAGTACTTC. Protein sequence: CASRTGGEQYF.

The chain links TRBV11-2 to TRBJ2-5; tentative D call: TRBD2 (5 bases). The CDR3 runs 15 residues. V dropped 5 bases and J dropped 2 bases, with 15 bases sitting between them. Per the germline V gene, CDR1 is SGHAT and CDR2 is FQNNGV. This chain's CDR3 is CASSLTLGTQETQYF. CDR3 coding DNA: TGTGCCAGCAGCCTAACACTAGGTACTCAAGAGACCCAGTACTTC.

This chain links TRBV5-1 with TRBJ2-4, with D unclear. Germline CDR1 and CDR2: SGHRS and YFSETQ. CDR3 length equals 13 residues. Trimming took off 7 bases at V and 3 bases at J, with 11 bases between the two ends. The CDR3 coding sequence is TGCGCCAGCGGGCTCTTCAACAAAAACATTCAGTACTTC. Translating it yields CASGLFNKNIQYF.

This clonotype appeared once. One base away lies a much larger clone, so this may be a sequencing read error. CDR3 protein: CASSLTVPYSNQPKHF. CDR3 nucleotide sequence: TGTGCCAGCAGTTTAACAGTCCCGTATAGCAATCAGCCCAAGCATTTT. The chain couples TRBV27 to TRBJ1-5; unclear D gene. The germline V gene encodes CDR1 MNHEY and CDR2 SMNVEV (reference sequence). The length of the CDR3 is 16 residues.

This clonotype occurred many times. Here the CDR3 DNA reads TGTGCCAGTGCAGAGGGAGGGCGCTACGAGCAGTACTTC. It codes for CASAEGGRYEQYF. This sequence joins TRBV19 and TRBJ2-7; 7 nucleotides match TRBD2. In germline, CDR1 is LNHDA, CDR2 SQIVND (reference sequence). The CDR3 covers 13 residues. The junction had 7 bases not matched to a gene; V was cut back by 8 bases and J by 3 bases. The full variable domain, with the rest looked up from reference TRBV19 and TRBJ2-7, is DGGITQSPKYLFRKEGQNVTLSCEQNLNHDAMYWYRQDPGQGLRLIYYSQIVNDFQKGDIAEGYSVSREKKESFPLTVTSAQKNPTAFYLCASAEGGRYEQYFGPGTRLTVT.